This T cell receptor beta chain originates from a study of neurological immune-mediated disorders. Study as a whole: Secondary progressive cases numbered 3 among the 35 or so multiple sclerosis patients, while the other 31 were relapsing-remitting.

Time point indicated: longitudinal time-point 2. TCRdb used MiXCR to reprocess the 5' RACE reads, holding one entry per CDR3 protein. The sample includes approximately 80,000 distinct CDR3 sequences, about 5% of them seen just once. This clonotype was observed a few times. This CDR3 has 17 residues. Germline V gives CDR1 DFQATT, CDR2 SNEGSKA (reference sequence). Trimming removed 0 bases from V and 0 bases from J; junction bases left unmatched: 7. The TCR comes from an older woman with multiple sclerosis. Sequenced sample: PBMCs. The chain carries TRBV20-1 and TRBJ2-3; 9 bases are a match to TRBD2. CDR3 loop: CSARDDSGGLSTDTQYF. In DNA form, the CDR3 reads TGCAGTGCTAGAGATGATAGCGGGGGCCTTAGCACAGATACGCAGTATTTT.